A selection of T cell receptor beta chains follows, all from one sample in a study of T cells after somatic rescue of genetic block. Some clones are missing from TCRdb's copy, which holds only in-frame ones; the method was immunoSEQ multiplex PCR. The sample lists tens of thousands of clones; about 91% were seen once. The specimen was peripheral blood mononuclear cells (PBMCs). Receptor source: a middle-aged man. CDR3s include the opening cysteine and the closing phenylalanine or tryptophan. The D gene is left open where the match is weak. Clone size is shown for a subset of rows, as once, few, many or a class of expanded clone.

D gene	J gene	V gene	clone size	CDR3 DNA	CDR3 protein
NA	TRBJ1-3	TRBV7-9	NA	TGTGCCAGCAGCTTTGAGGCCAACACCATATATTTT	CASSFEANTIYF
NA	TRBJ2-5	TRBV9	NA	TGTGCCAGCAGCGTAGGATGGGATCGGACCCAGTACTTC	CASSVGWDRTQYF
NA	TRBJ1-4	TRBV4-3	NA	TGCGCCAGCAGCCGAGGAACGGGGTTTAATGAAAAACTGTTTTTT	CASSRGTGFNEKLFF
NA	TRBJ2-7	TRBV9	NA	TGTGCCAGCAGCGTAGGTGGGAGCACCTACGAGCAGTACTTC	CASSVGGSTYEQYF
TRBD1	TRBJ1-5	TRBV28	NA	TGTGCCACGACAGGGGGTTTGGGCAATCAGCCCCAGCATTTT	CATTGGLGNQPQHF
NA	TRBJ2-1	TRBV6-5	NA	TGTGCCAGCAGCCTGAGGACTACCAATGAGCAGTTCTTC	CASSLRTTNEQFF
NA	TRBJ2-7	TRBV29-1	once	TGCAGCGTTGAATTTGCCGGGGACTACGAGCAGTACTTC	CSVEFAGDYEQYF
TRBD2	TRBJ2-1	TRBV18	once	TGTGCCAGCTCACCTTCAGTAGCGGGGGACAATGAGCAGTTCTTC	CASSPSVAGDNEQFF
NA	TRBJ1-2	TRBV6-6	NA	TGTGCCAGCAGTTACGAGGGGCTGGGCTATGGCTACACCTTC	CASSYEGLGYGYTF
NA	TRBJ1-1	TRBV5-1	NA	TGCGCCAGCAGCACTGGACAGCTTTTGAACACTGAAGCTTTCTTT	CASSTGQLLNTEAFF
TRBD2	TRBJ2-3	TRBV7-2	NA	TGTGCCAGCAGGCCCGGGACTAGCGCAGATACGCAGTATTTT	CASRPGTSADTQYF
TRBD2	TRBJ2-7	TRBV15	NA	TGTGCCACCAGCTCTCGACTAGCGGGTGGGCTCTACGAGCAGTACTTC	CATSSRLAGGLYEQYF
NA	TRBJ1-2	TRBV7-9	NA	TGTGCCAGCAGCCCCGGGGCAGGGTGGGCGAGCTATGGCTACACCTTC	CASSPGAGWASYGYTF
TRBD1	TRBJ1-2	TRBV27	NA	TGTGCCAGCAGTCCCAGGGGGCTCTATGGCTATACCTTC	CASSPRGLYGYTF
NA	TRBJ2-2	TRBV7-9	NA	TGTGCCAGCAGCTCCCAGGGGAGAGGGGCCGGGGAGCTGTTTTTT	CASSSQGRGAGELFF
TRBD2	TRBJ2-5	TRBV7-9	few	TGTGCCAGCACCCTAGCGGGAGTAGAGACCCAGTACTTC	CASTLAGVETQYF
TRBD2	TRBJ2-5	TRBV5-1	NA	TGCGCCAGCAGTCCCCGGACTAGCGGGGGGGAGACCCAGTACTTC	CASSPRTSGGETQYF
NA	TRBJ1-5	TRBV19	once	TGTGCCAGTAGTATATTCAGGGGAGGCAATCAGCCCCAGCATTTT	CASSIFRGGNQPQHF
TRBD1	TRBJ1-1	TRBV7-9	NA	TGTGCCAGCAGCTCAGGACAGGGGGCGCGGGACACTGAAGCTTTCTTT	CASSSGQGARDTEAFF
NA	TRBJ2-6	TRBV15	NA	TGTGCCACCAGCACCGACTTTCTTCGGGTCACTGGGGCCAACGTCCTGACTTTC	CATSTDFLRVTGANVLTF
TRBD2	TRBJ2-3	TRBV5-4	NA	TGTGCCAGCAGCGTAGGGGCGGGAGCAGGAGGGCAGTATTTT	CASSVGAGAGGQYF
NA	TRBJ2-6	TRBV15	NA	TGTGCCACCAGCGCCACAAGACAGAGCTCTGGGGCCAACGTCCTGACTTTC	CATSATRQSSGANVLTF
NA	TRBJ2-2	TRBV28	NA	TGTGCCAGCAGTCCCCCTCCCGGGGGGCCGAACACCGGGGAGCTGTTTTTT	CASSPPPGGPNTGELFF
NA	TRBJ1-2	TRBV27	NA	TGTGCCAGCAGTTTAGCTGGCCTTGGATCCAAGGACTATGGCTACACCTTC	CASSLAGLGSKDYGYTF
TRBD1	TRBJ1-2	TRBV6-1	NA	TGTGCCAGCAGTGGGCAACAGGGGGCGGTCAACTATGGCTACACCTTC	CASSGQQGAVNYGYTF
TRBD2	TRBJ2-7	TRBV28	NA	TGTGCCAGCAGTTTTGGGACTAGCGGGAACTCCTACGAGCAGTACTTC	CASSFGTSGNSYEQYF
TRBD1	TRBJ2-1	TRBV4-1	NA	TGCGCCAGCAGCCAAGGGGCAGGGGGACCCTACAATGAGCAGTTCTTC	CASSQGAGGPYNEQFF
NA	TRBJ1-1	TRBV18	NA	TGTGCCAGCTCACCGACGGCGAACACTGAAGCTTTCTTT	CASSPTANTEAFF
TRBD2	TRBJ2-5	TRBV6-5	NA	TGTGCCAGCAGCCGGACTAGAAACGAAGAGACCCAGTACTTC	CASSRTRNEETQYF
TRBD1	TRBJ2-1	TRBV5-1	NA	TGCGCCAGCAGAAAGGGGACAGGGAAACAGTTCTTC	CASRKGTGKQFF
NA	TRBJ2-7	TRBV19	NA	TGTGCCAGTAGGACGACAGGCTCCTACGAGCAGTACTTC	CASRTTGSYEQYF
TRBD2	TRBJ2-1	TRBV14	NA	TGTGCCAGCAGCCTAAGACCCGGGACTAGCGGGAGTTTCCCCAATGAGCAGTTCTTC	CASSLRPGTSGSFPNEQFF
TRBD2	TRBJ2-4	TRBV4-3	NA	TGCGCCAGCAGCCCTACCTATTCAGGGAGGGAGGCCAAAAACATTCAGTACTTC	CASSPTYSGREAKNIQYF
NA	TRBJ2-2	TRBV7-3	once	TGTGCCAGCAGCTTAGCTCCCGGCCTAGGGGAGCTGTTTTTT	CASSLAPGLGELFF
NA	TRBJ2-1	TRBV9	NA	TGTGCCAGCAGCGTAGGCTTCAGCGGAGCCTACAATGAGCAGTTCTTC	CASSVGFSGAYNEQFF
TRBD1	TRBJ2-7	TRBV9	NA	TGTGCCAGCAGCTCCCCACACAGGGGTGGTTACGAGCAGTACTTC	CASSSPHRGGYEQYF
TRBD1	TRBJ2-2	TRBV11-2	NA	TGTGCCAGCAGTTTTGGGCAGGGGGTTCGGACCGGGGAGCTGTTTTTT	CASSFGQGVRTGELFF
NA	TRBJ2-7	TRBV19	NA	TGTGCCAGTAGTATAGACAGGAGCTACGAGCAGTACTTC	CASSIDRSYEQYF
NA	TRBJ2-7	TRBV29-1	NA	TGCAGCGTTGTTGCTCACAGCTACGAGCAGTACTTC	CSVVAHSYEQYF
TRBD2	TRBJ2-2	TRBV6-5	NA	TGTGCCAGCTCCCCGGGGGGGACCGGGGAGCTGTTTTTT	CASSPGGTGELFF